The rows below give T cell receptor beta chains drawn from one sample of a study of neurological immune-mediated disorders. MiXCR was run by TCRdb on the 5' RACE reads, yielding one entry per CDR3 protein. The data hold over 13,000 distinct CDR3 sequences, with over 9.5% observed a single time. Sequences were obtained from PBMCs. Receptors originate from a woman in her 40s in good health. The CDR3 runs from the conserved cysteine through the conserved F or W. A D gene is named only where the DNA matches it firmly. A clone size is listed for some rows: how often the clone was seen (once, few, many), or a class if it is expanded.

clone_size j_call v_call d_call cdr3_aa cdr3_nt
few TRBJ1-4 TRBV3-1 NA CASSLTFGQAATNEKLFF TGTGCCAGCAGCTTAACCTTTGGGCAGGCTGCAACTAATGAAAAACTGTTTTTT
many TRBJ2-1 TRBV5-1 NA CASSVTRDDEQFF TGCGCCAGCAGCGTCACCAGGGACGATGAGCAGTTCTTC
many TRBJ2-1 TRBV2 NA CAREGTGGLANEQFF TGTGCCAGAGAGGGGACAGGGGGACTAGCGAATGAGCAGTTCTTC
many TRBJ2-2 TRBV7-2 NA CASSPGGGRTGELFF TGTGCCAGCAGCCCAGGGGGGGGGCGTACCGGGGAGCTGTTTTTT
many TRBJ2-7 TRBV28 TRBD1 CASSPGGQGVYEQYF TGTGCCAGCAGTCCTGGGGGACAGGGGGTCTACGAGCAGTACTTC
many TRBJ2-1 TRBV5-1 TRBD1 CASSFRTGENEQFF TGCGCCAGCAGCTTCCGGACAGGGGAGAATGAGCAGTTCTTC
few TRBJ2-2 TRBV27 TRBD2 CASSPYGEGIGLFF TGTGCCAGCAGCCCGTATGGGGAGGGTATTGGGCTGTTTTTT
many TRBJ2-2 TRBV7-2 TRBD2 CASRRGRSGTGELFF TGTGCCAGCAGACGCGGGAGGTCGGGCACCGGGGAGCTGTTTTTT
many TRBJ1-6 TRBV6-5 TRBD1 CASRVGQEFAPLHF TGTGCCAGCAGGGTTGGACAGGAGTTCGCACCCCTCCACTTT
many TRBJ1-1 TRBV12-5 TRBD1 CASGLVLDRGLGTEAFF TGTGCTAGTGGTTTGGTACTTGACAGGGGGCTGGGCACTGAAGCTTTCTTT
medium-sized TRBJ2-3 TRBV12-3/TRBV12-4 NA CASSDTDTQYF TGTGCCAGCAGTGACACAGATACGCAGTATTTT
NA TRBJ2-7 TRBV6-2/TRBV6-3 NA CASSPNRGSTHSYEQYF TGTGCCAGCAGCCCAAACCGGGGGAGTACCCACTCCTACGAGCAGTACTTC
many TRBJ2-7 TRBV15 TRBD1 CATSRTGSSYEQYF TGTGCCACCAGCCGGACAGGGAGCTCCTACGAGCAGTACTTC
many TRBJ1-1 TRBV5-1 NA CASSPAGGEGSYTEAFF TGCGCCAGCAGCCCCGCTGGGGGAGAGGGTTCGTACACTGAAGCTTTCTTT
once TRBJ1-1 TRBV5-1 NA CASSSYMATEAFF TGCGCCAGCAGCTCTTACATGGCCACTGAAGCTTTCTTT
many TRBJ2-1 TRBV5-6 TRBD2 CASSLGPSGRSYNEQFF TGTGCCAGCAGCTTGGGTCCTAGCGGGAGATCATACAATGAGCAGTTCTTC
many TRBJ1-2 TRBV27 NA CASSSYGGLGGYTF TGTGCCAGCAGTTCATACGGAGGACTAGGGGGCTACACCTTC
medium-sized TRBJ1-2 TRBV29-1 NA CSSQAGDGYTF TGCAGCTCCCAGGCCGGGGACGGCTACACCTTC
many TRBJ1-1 TRBV12-3/TRBV12-4 NA CASRNTEAFF TGTGCCAGCCGGAACACTGAAGCTTTCTTT
many TRBJ1-5 TRBV20-1 NA CSARGGPSGPQHF TGCAGTGCTAGGGGGGGCCCCTCAGGGCCCCAGCATTTT
many TRBJ2-6 TRBV20-1 TRBD2 CSPGGSGANVLTF TGCAGTCCGGGGGGGTCTGGGGCCAACGTCCTGACTTTC
many TRBJ2-1 TRBV20-1 NA CSARVNHLEQFF TGCAGTGCTAGAGTCAACCATCTTGAGCAGTTCTTC
many TRBJ2-7 TRBV20-1 NA CSARVDRSVSYEQYF TGCAGTGCTAGAGTAGACAGGTCAGTCTCCTACGAGCAGTACTTC
NA TRBJ2-1 TRBV12-3/TRBV12-4 TRBD2 CASTRTSGTVNEQFF TGTGCCAGCACCCGGACTAGCGGGACTGTTAATGAGCAGTTCTTC
few TRBJ2-7 TRBV5-4 NA CASSWDESREQYF TGTGCCAGCAGCTGGGACGAGAGTCGCGAGCAGTACTTC
many TRBJ1-1 TRBV7-9 NA CASSSRDTNTEAFF TGTGCCAGCAGCTCACGGGACACGAACACTGAAGCTTTCTTT
many TRBJ2-1 TRBV3-1 NA CASSQVGSINEQFF TGTGCCAGCAGCCAAGTAGGCTCCATCAATGAGCAGTTCTTC
once TRBJ2-7 TRBV28 TRBD1 CASSIGQGLGEQYF TGTGCCAGCAGTATCGGACAGGGGTTGGGCGAGCAGTACTTC
many TRBJ2-1 TRBV5-1 TRBD2 CASSLATSGYNEQFF TGCGCCAGCAGCTTGGCGACTAGCGGCTACAATGAGCAGTTCTTC
medium-sized TRBJ2-7 TRBV5-1 NA CASSGGRTSSYEQYF TGCGCCAGCAGCGGCGGACGGACCTCATCCTACGAGCAGTACTTC
many TRBJ2-3 TRBV7-2 TRBD2 CASSLQRESDTQYF TGTGCCAGCAGCTTACAGCGGGAGTCAGATACGCAGTATTTT
many TRBJ2-7 TRBV20-1 NA CSARSPPTTSSYEQYF TGCAGTGCTAGATCCCCCCCGACTACGAGTTCCTACGAGCAGTACTTC
many TRBJ2-1 TRBV5-1 TRBD2 CASSLGTSGASSYNEQFF TGCGCCAGCAGCTTAGGGACTAGCGGGGCCAGCTCCTACAATGAGCAGTTCTTC
many TRBJ2-3 TRBV7-8 TRBD1 CASSLQKGGGSDTQYF TGTGCCAGCAGTTTGCAGAAAGGGGGCGGCTCAGATACGCAGTATTTT
many TRBJ2-2 TRBV5-1 TRBD1 CASELDRGAGELFF TGCGCCAGTGAATTGGACAGGGGCGCCGGGGAGCTGTTTTTT
many TRBJ2-1 TRBV4-1 TRBD2 CASSPAAGINEQFF TGCGCCAGCAGCCCCGCAGCGGGGATAAATGAGCAGTTCTTC
many TRBJ2-1 TRBV27 TRBD1 CASSPDRGQGEQFF TGTGCCAGCAGTCCCGACAGGGGTCAGGGTGAGCAGTTCTTC
many TRBJ1-1 TRBV4-1 NA CASSQSAWGTEAFF TGCGCCAGCAGCCAATCCGCCTGGGGCACTGAAGCTTTCTTT
many TRBJ2-1 TRBV5-1 NA CASSLGQTSNEQFF TGCGCCAGCAGCTTGGGACAGACCTCCAATGAGCAGTTCTTC
NA TRBJ2-7 TRBV20-1 NA CSAIPTLNSYEQYF TGCAGTGCTATCCCCACCTTAAACTCCTACGAGCAGTACTTC
many TRBJ2-7 TRBV20-1 TRBD2 CSANRAGTVYEQYF TGCAGTGCCAATAGAGCGGGAACGGTCTACGAGCAGTACTTC
NA TRBJ2-7 TRBV5-1 TRBD1 CASSYEPGQGVSPDYEQYF TGCGCCAGCAGCTACGAACCGGGACAGGGGGTATCGCCGGACTACGAGCAGTACTTC
many TRBJ1-1 TRBV11-2 NA CASSWRPSGDLNTEAFF TGTGCCAGCAGCTGGCGTCCGAGCGGAGATCTGAACACTGAAGCTTTCTTT
many TRBJ2-1 TRBV5-1 NA CASSPLPARETYNEQFF TGCGCCAGCAGCCCGCTACCCGCAAGGGAGACCTACAATGAGCAGTTCTTC
medium-sized TRBJ2-4 TRBV20-1 NA CSAAPGLQNIQYF TGCAGTGCTGCTCCGGGACTGCAAAACATTCAGTACTTC
many TRBJ1-2 TRBV5-1 TRBD1 CASTVTGGRSYTF TGCGCCAGCACGGTGACAGGGGGCCGTAGCTACACCTTC
medium-sized TRBJ1-1 TRBV30 NA CAWSGKGPDTEAFF TGTGCCTGGAGTGGGAAGGGACCAGACACTGAAGCTTTCTTT
many TRBJ2-1 TRBV12-3/TRBV12-4 TRBD2 CASSPGLAGGPEQFF TGTGCCAGCAGCCCGGGACTAGCGGGAGGGCCTGAGCAGTTCTTC
many TRBJ2-5 TRBV3-1 NA CASSQDFGVGTQYF TGTGCCAGCAGCCAAGACTTCGGTGTCGGGACCCAGTACTTC
many TRBJ2-3 TRBV20-1 TRBD2 CSATGTSETPTDTQYF TGCAGTGCCACCGGGACTAGCGAAACCCCCACAGATACGCAGTATTTT